The rows below give T cell receptor beta chains drawn from one sample of a study of cytomegalovirus exposure and HLA in healthy donors. Some clones are missing from TCRdb's copy, which holds only in-frame ones; the method was immunoSEQ multiplex PCR. Seen here are some 130,000 clones, roughly 80% observed once, and the top ten hold around 2%. The sequenced sample consisted of PBMCs. The source of these receptors is a man younger than 40 in good health and CMV-seronegative. Each CDR3 is given with its conserved first and last residue. The D gene is left open where the match is weak. Size is omitted from some rows. Given values are once, few, many or a class for expanded clones.

clone size,V gene,D gene,J gene,CDR3 DNA,CDR3 protein
NA,TRBV19,NA,TRBJ1-1,TGTGCCAGTAGTGAAACAGTGTTCTACCAAAGGTGGGCTTTCTTT,CASSETVFYQRWAFF
NA,TRBV7-2,TRBD1,TRBJ2-1,TGTGCCAGCAGCTTAGCCGGACAGGGCAATGAGCAGTTCTTC,CASSLAGQGNEQFF
NA,TRBV6-5,TRBD1,TRBJ2-7,TGTGCCAGCAGTTACTCAGGACAGGGTGGGTACGAGCAGTACTTC,CASSYSGQGGYEQYF
NA,TRBV27,TRBD2,TRBJ2-7,TGTGCCAGCAGCATGGGACTAGCGGTTCCCTACGAGCAGTACTTC,CASSMGLAVPYEQYF
NA,TRBV5-6,TRBD2,TRBJ2-1,TGTGCCAGCAGCTCTCTGACTAGCGGGAGTTGGGGCAATGAGCAGTTCTTC,CASSSLTSGSWGNEQFF
NA,TRBV2,NA,TRBJ2-7,TGTGCCAGCAGTGAAGTGAGGTTTAGCTCCTACGAGCAGTACTTC,CASSEVRFSSYEQYF
NA,TRBV19,NA,TRBJ2-1,TGTGCCTCACACTCCCGGGGTAGCGTAAACAATGAGCAGTTCTTC,CASHSRGSVNNEQFF
NA,TRBV9,NA,TRBJ1-1,TGTGCCAGCAGCGTAGAGGCCTTGGAGGGCTCCGAAGCTTTCTTT,CASSVEALEGSEAFF
few,TRBV6-5,NA,TRBJ1-1,TGTGCCAGCAGTTACGGGCGATTGGGCACTGAAGCTTTCTTT,CASSYGRLGTEAFF
NA,TRBV7-9,NA,TRBJ2-4,TGTGCCAGCAGCGGGTGGGACTCGATGGGGGACATTCAGTACTTC,CASSGWDSMGDIQYF
NA,TRBV11-2,NA,TRBJ2-7,TGTGCCAGCAGCTTAGTTTCCGACTCCTCCTACGAGCAGTACTTC,CASSLVSDSSYEQYF
few,TRBV7-9,TRBD1,TRBJ2-7,TGTGCCAGCAGCGAAGACAGGGTCTCGTACGAGCAGTACTTC,CASSEDRVSYEQYF
NA,TRBV19,NA,TRBJ1-2,TGTGCCAGTTGGGGGAGGAAAGTCACCTTC,CASWGRKVTF
NA,TRBV7-2,TRBD1,TRBJ1-3,TGTGCCAGCAGCATCTCCGGGGACAGGGGGGCTGGAAACACCATATATTTT,CASSISGDRGAGNTIYF
once,TRBV7-9,TRBD2,TRBJ2-7,TGTGCCAGCAGCGGGACTAGCGGGAGGTCCGCCTACGAGCAGTACTTC,CASSGTSGRSAYEQYF
NA,TRBV18,TRBD2,TRBJ2-7,TGTGCCAGCTCACGAGGACTAGCGGGGACTACCTACGAGCAGTACTTC,CASSRGLAGTTYEQYF
once,TRBV25-1,NA,TRBJ2-7,TGTGCCAGCAGTGAATTCACAGCAACCTACGAGCAGTACTTC,CASSEFTATYEQYF
NA,TRBV5-4,NA,TRBJ1-1,TGTGCCAGCAGCCCACGGGGGGGAACTGAAGCTTTCTTT,CASSPRGGTEAFF
NA,TRBV5-6,NA,TRBJ2-3,TGTGCCAGCAGCTTGACGGGGGAAGATACGCAGTATTTT,CASSLTGEDTQYF
NA,TRBV28,NA,TRBJ1-6,TGTGCCAGCAGTCCAGGGGCCAATTCACCCCTCCACTTT,CASSPGANSPLHF
NA,TRBV10-3,NA,TRBJ2-7,TGTGCCATCAGTGAGTCTCCGGGGGAGCAGTACTTC,CAISESPGEQYF
NA,TRBV7-8,TRBD1,TRBJ2-5,TGTGCCAGCAGCCCTCGACAGGGGGCGCGCCAAGAGACCCAGTACTTC,CASSPRQGARQETQYF
NA,TRBV13,NA,TRBJ2-7,TGTGCCAGCAGTCGTGGACTTGACCTGAGCCGCTCCTACGAGCAGTACTTC,CASSRGLDLSRSYEQYF
few,TRBV27,TRBD2,TRBJ2-1,TGTGCCAGCAGTCTAGCGGGAGTGCAGAGTGAGCAGTTCTTC,CASSLAGVQSEQFF
NA,TRBV28,NA,TRBJ2-7,TGTGCCACCACGACAGGTGGTATTTACGAGCAGTACTTC,CATTTGGIYEQYF
once,TRBV29-1,NA,TRBJ1-1,TGCAGCGTTGCGAACAGGGTGTTGAACACTGAAGCTTTCTTT,CSVANRVLNTEAFF
NA,TRBV4-1,TRBD2,TRBJ2-5,TGCGCCAGCAGCCAAGCGCGGGGGTCGCAAGAGACCCAGTACTTC,CASSQARGSQETQYF
NA,TRBV5-1,TRBD1,TRBJ1-3,TGCGCCAGCAGCTGGGACAGGGTTGCCTCTGGAAACACCATATATTTT,CASSWDRVASGNTIYF
few,TRBV29-1,TRBD1,TRBJ1-2,TGCAGCGTCGGGGACAGCTATGGCTACACCTTC,CSVGDSYGYTF
NA,TRBV28,NA,TRBJ1-1,TGTGCCAGCAGCGGGGGGGGTACCCTGCGGACTGAAGCTTTCTTT,CASSGGGTLRTEAFF